Each of the 27 T cell receptor beta chains below was sequenced from the same sample in a study of CD8+CD57+ T cells in acquired aplastic anemia. Investigators profiled TCR beta VDJ and CDR3 from genomic DNA template. MiXCR, applied by TCRdb to the reads, yields one record per CDR3 protein. This sample has roughly 64,000 distinct CDR3 sequences, with around 55% found just once. The source material was sorted CD4+, CD8+, or CD8+CD57+ T cells (not recorded which) from PBMCs. The receptors here all came from a human donor in good health, serving as a control.

This clonotype showed up many times. The chain recombines TRBV2 with TRBJ1-1; D gene unclear. Germline V gene sequence: CDR1 SNHLY, CDR2 FYNNEI. This CDR3 spans 14 amino acids. V lost 8 bases and J lost 1, with 14 bases in between. The CDR3 DNA reads as TGTGCCAGCTGCGCCGAAAGCAGGAACACTGAAGCTTTCTTT. It encodes CASCAESRNTEAFF. Together with reference TRBV2 and TRBJ1-1, the CDR3 gives the full variable domain: EPEVTQTPSHQVTQMGQEVILRCVPISNHLYFYWYRQILGQKVEFLVSFYNNEISEKSEIFDDQFSVERPDGSNFTLKIRSTKLEDSAMYFCASCAESRNTEAFFGQGTRLTVV.

Sample share makes this clonotype medium-sized. J is TRBJ1-4 and V is TRBV10-3; tentatively, D is TRBD1 (6 bases). This CDR3 spans 14 amino acids. Trimming took 5 bases from V and 7 from J, leaving 14 bases between them. CDR1 ENHRY and CDR2 SYGVKD come from the germline V gene. The CDR3 region is CAISPGTLGEKLFF. CDR3 DNA: TGTGCCATCAGTCCCGGGACATTGGGTGAAAAACTGTTTTTT.

The chain links TRBV29-1 to TRBJ2-7; possible D gene TRBD1, 6 bases. Germline V lookup: CDR1 SQVTM, CDR2 ANQGSEA. The V gene lost 5 bases and the J gene lost 4 bases, with 15 bases spanning the gap. The CDR3 extends over 13 amino acids. In DNA, the CDR3 is TGCAGCGTTAGGACAACAGGGCGATACGAGCAGTACTTC. This gives the protein CSVRTTGRYEQYF.

The chain employs TRBV11-1 and TRBJ2-7, with TRBD2 matching 11 bases. V lost 4 bases to trimming and J lost 3 bases; unmatched junction nucleotides: 8. From germline, CDR1 is SGHAT and CDR2 FQDESV (reference sequence). The CDR3 has 16 residues. CDR3 bases: TGTGCCAGCAGCTCCGCCCCCACTAGCGGGAGCTACGAGCAGTACTTC. Encoded protein: CASSSAPTSGSYEQYF.

Many counts were recorded for this clonotype. This chain links TRBV2 with TRBJ1-2; TRBD1 aligns across 8 bases. In germline, CDR1 is SNHLY, CDR2 FYNNEI. The CDR3 is 15 amino acids. Unmatched junction bases numbered 12, after V lost 8 bases and J lost 4 bases. The CDR3: CASRIGAGGAYGYTF. For the CDR3, the DNA is TGTGCCAGCCGGATAGGGGCAGGGGGCGCCTATGGCTACACCTTC.

The V call is TRBV25-1, the J call TRBJ1-6; perhaps TRBD1 as D (5 bases). CDR1 MGHDK and CDR2 SYGVNS come from the germline V gene. V lost 9 bases and J 10 bases, leaving 22 bases between the germline ends. CDR3 length: 15 amino acids. Written as DNA, the CDR3 is TGTGCCAGTAGAGGTGATGGGGCGCGGGGGTCACCCCTCCACTTT. Translated, it gives CASRGDGARGSPLHF.

This clonotype appeared a few times. The rearrangement links TRBV2 to TRBJ2-5; 7 positions agree with TRBD1. The CDR3 consists of 14 residues. V dropped 6 bases and J dropped 0; count of bases not matched to a gene: 4. Germline-derived CDR1 and CDR2 are SNHLY and FYNNEI. The CDR3 loop reads CASREQGYQETQYF. CDR3 in DNA: TGTGCCAGCAGGGAACAGGGGTACCAAGAGACCCAGTACTTC.

The chain joins TRBV2 to TRBJ2-3; D gene unclear. The V end was cut by 1 base, the J end by 3 bases, with 14 bases between. The germline V gene has CDR1 SNHLY and CDR2 FYNNEI. CDR3 size: 16 residues. The CDR3 nucleotides read TGTGCCAGCAGTGAAGTGGGCAGTTATTCAACAGATACGCAGTATTTT. Its translation is CASSEVGSYSTDTQYF.

The chain links TRBV19 to TRBJ2-3; 9 positions agree with TRBD2. The CDR3 spans 15 residues. V shed 9 bases and J 1 base; nucleotides not matched to a gene: 8. The germline gives CDR1 LNHDA, CDR2 SQIVND (reference sequence). The CDR3 nucleotides are TGTGCCAGCAGAGGAAGCGGGGGGCGCACAGATACGCAGTATTTT. Its translation: CASRGSGGRTDTQYF.

This clonotype has a count of ten or more. The chain combines TRBV20-1 with TRBJ1-6; no clear D gene. V was cut by 3 bases and J by 10 bases, with 13 bases left in between. In germline, CDR1 is DFQATT, CDR2 SNEGSKA (reference sequence). The CDR3 contains 13 residues. The CDR3 reads CSASLKGQSPLHF. The CDR3 DNA reads as TGCAGTGCTAGTCTAAAGGGCCAGTCACCCCTCCACTTT.

The chain has TRBV5-4 and TRBJ2-7, with a weak D call TRBD2 (6 bases). CDR3 length equals 15 residues. Germline V CDR1 and CDR2: SGHNT, YYREEE (reference sequence). Trimming removed 0 bases at V and 0 bases at J, with 10 bases between. DNA for the CDR3: TGTGCCAGCAGCTTGGAGACGACTAGCTCCTACGAGCAGTACTTC. Its protein is CASSLETTSSYEQYF.

The chain recombines TRBV19 with TRBJ2-7; 11 bases agree with TRBD2. With 6 bases clipped from V and 4 bases from J, the junction kept 8 bases outside the gene matches. CDR1 is LNHDA and CDR2 is SQIVND in the germline V gene (reference sequence). The CDR3 is 15 residues long. CDR3 in DNA: TGTGCCAGTAGCCTGACTAGCGGGAATCCATACGAGCAGTACTTC. Amino acids: CASSLTSGNPYEQYF.

Only one count was recorded for this clonotype. The V call is TRBV15, the J call TRBJ1-4; no firm D call. From germline, CDR1 is LNHNV and CDR2 YYDKDF (reference sequence). V lost 0 bases, J lost 8 bases, and 10 bases lay in between. The CDR3 is made up of 14 amino acids. Written as DNA, the CDR3 is TGTGCCACCAGCAGAGATCGCGGGCCGGAAAAACTGTTTTTT. Its translation: CATSRDRGPEKLFF.

This clonotype counts as medium-sized. The J gene is TRBJ2-1, the V gene TRBV15; the match to TRBD1 covers 9 bases. Germline V gives CDR1 LNHNV, CDR2 YYDKDF (reference sequence). The CDR3 runs 15 residues. V lost 0 bases, J lost 5 bases, and 2 bases stayed unmatched. CDR3 loop: CATSREGQGDNEQFF. Written as DNA, the CDR3 is TGTGCCACCAGCAGAGAGGGACAGGGAGACAATGAGCAGTTCTTC.

This clonotype has only a few counts. V is TRBV19 and J is TRBJ1-5; D unresolved. The CDR3 sequence is 15 residues long. The germline gives CDR1 LNHDA, CDR2 SQIVND (reference sequence). V gave up 6 bases and J gave up 4 bases, with 16 bases separating them. The CDR3 loop reads CASRRPGEGNQPQHF. The CDR3, as DNA: TGTGCCAGTAGGAGACCGGGAGAGGGTAATCAGCCCCAGCATTTT.

Here the CDR3 DNA reads TGCAGCGCATCGACAGAGCGAGACACTGAAGCTTTCTTT. Its translation: CSASTERDTEAFF. The rearrangement links TRBV29-1 to TRBJ1-1; D perhaps matches TRBD1 (5 bases). Trimming took off 7 bases at V and 3 bases at J, with 15 bases between the two ends. The length of the CDR3 is 13 residues. Germline assignment: CDR1 SQVTM and CDR2 ANQGSEA.

This clonotype was counted many times. The chain is built from TRBV20-1 and TRBJ1-1; no clear D. V lost 5 bases and J 1 base, leaving 11 bases between the germline ends. CDR3 length: 13 amino acids. Germline V gene sequence: CDR1 DFQATT, CDR2 SNEGSKA (reference sequence). Here the CDR3 reads CSALSSRNTEAFF. CDR3 bases: TGCAGTGCTCTGAGTAGTAGGAACACTGAAGCTTTCTTT.

As for this clonotype: No conserved phenylalanine or tryptophan is present at the end of the CDR3, so a read error is the likely explanation. This rearrangement joins TRBV19 to TRBJ1-2; D is uncertain. The CDR3 extends over 12 amino acids. Germline V lookup: CDR1 LNHDA, CDR2 SQIVND (reference sequence). V was trimmed by 5 bases and J by 7 bases, leaving 11 bases between them. CDR3 sequence reads: CASSVTDLGYTS. The CDR3 DNA sequence: TGTGCCAGTAGTGTAACAGACCTTGGCTACACCTCC.

This clonotype came up many times. This chain uses TRBV20-1 with TRBJ2-2; D is uncertain. V gave up 0 bases and J gave up 0 bases, with 11 bases separating them. CDR3 length: 16 amino acids. Germline CDR1 DFQATT, CDR2 SNEGSKA (reference sequence). CDR3 nucleotides: TGCAGTGCTAGAGATGCGAGTGGGACGAACACCGGGGAGCTGTTTTTT. It codes for CSARDASGTNTGELFF.

The chain links TRBV7-3 to TRBJ2-3; the match to TRBD2 covers 11 bases. This CDR3 is 17 amino acids long. J was trimmed by 0 bases and V by 2 bases; bases with no gene match: 4. Germline V CDR1 and CDR2: SGHTA, FQGTGA. The CDR3 DNA reads TGTGCCAGCAGCTTATCGGCTAGCGGGAGGAGCACAGATACGCAGTATTTT. As protein: CASSLSASGRSTDTQYF.

The rearrangement joins TRBV29-1 to TRBJ2-5; the D gene is possibly TRBD2 (6 bases). This CDR3 is built from 12 residues. Trimming shortened V by 4 bases and J by 4 bases, and 10 bases separated the two germline ends. CDR1 and CDR2 from the germline V gene are SQVTM and ANQGSEA. The CDR3: CSVGEVRETQYF. The CDR3 DNA reads as TGCAGCGTTGGGGAGGTGAGAGAGACCCAGTACTTC.

In this sample, this clonotype turned up once. In nucleotides, the CDR3 is TGTGCCAGCAGCTTGAAGGGACATGAGCAGTTCTTC. Protein: CASSLKGHEQFF. V gene TRBV7-9 combines with J gene TRBJ2-1; D tentatively reads TRBD1 or TRBD2 (5 bases each). CDR1 and CDR2 from the germline V gene are SEHNR and FQNEAQ (reference sequence). The CDR3 has 12 residues. Between the trimmed V and J ends, which lost 3 bases and 8 bases, there was a span of 8 bases.

The chain has TRBV25-1 and TRBJ2-3, with 8 bases fitting TRBD1. Germline CDR1 is MGHDK and CDR2 is SYGVNS. Losses at the gene ends were 8 bases for V and 3 bases for J; bases not matched to a gene: 10. The CDR3 is 15 amino acids. CDR3 sequence: CASAGTGTSTDTQYF. In DNA, the CDR3 is TGTGCCAGCGCGGGGACAGGAACGTCAACAGATACGCAGTATTTT.

This chain links TRBV9 with TRBJ2-1; D gene uncertain. This CDR3 is 14 amino acids long. Germline CDR1 SGDLS, CDR2 YYNGEE. V was trimmed by 0 bases and J by 6 bases, leaving 10 bases between them. This CDR3 is CASSVDPRGNEQFF. In nucleotides, the CDR3 is TGTGCCAGCAGCGTAGACCCCCGAGGCAATGAGCAGTTCTTC.

The CDR3 region is CASSQGVNTEAFF. The CDR3 DNA reads as TGCGCCAGCAGCCAGGGTGTGAACACTGAAGCTTTCTTT. This rearrangement joins TRBV10-1 to TRBJ1-1; weak D call: TRBD1 (5 bases). Looked up from germline, CDR1 is WNHNN and CDR2 is SYGVQD (reference sequence). The V and J ends lost 6 bases and 0 bases respectively, with 8 bases between them. The CDR3 is 13 amino acids.

The chain links TRBV19 to TRBJ2-7; TRBD1 aligns across 7 bases. J gave up 5 bases and V 5 bases, and 12 bases lay outside the gene matches. CDR3 size: 15 residues. Germline V gene lookup returns CDR1 LNHDA and CDR2 SQIVND (reference sequence). Written as DNA, the CDR3 is TGTGCCAGTAGTGCAACAGGGGAACGGGGCAACGAGCAGTACTTC. This sequence encodes CASSATGERGNEQYF.

This clonotype came up many times. The V and J genes are TRBV3-1 and TRBJ2-3; D ambiguous. The CDR3 spans 16 residues. In germline, CDR1 is LGHDT, CDR2 YNNKEL (reference sequence). The ends were cut back, 0 bases at V and 0 bases at J, with 10 bases in the middle. This CDR3 reads CASSQDEAGSTDTQYF. The CDR3 nucleotides are TGTGCCAGCAGCCAAGATGAGGCCGGGAGCACAGATACGCAGTATTTT.